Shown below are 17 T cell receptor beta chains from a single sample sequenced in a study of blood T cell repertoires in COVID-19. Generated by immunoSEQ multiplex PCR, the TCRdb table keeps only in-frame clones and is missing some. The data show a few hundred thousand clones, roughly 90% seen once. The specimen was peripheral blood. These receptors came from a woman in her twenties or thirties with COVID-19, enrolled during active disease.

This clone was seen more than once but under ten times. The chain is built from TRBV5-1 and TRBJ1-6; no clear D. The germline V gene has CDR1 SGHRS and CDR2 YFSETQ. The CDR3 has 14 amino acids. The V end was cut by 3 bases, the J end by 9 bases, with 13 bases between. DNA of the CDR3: TGCGCCAGCAGCTGGGCAGGACTAAGTTCACCCCTCCACTTT. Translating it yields CASSWAGLSSPLHF.

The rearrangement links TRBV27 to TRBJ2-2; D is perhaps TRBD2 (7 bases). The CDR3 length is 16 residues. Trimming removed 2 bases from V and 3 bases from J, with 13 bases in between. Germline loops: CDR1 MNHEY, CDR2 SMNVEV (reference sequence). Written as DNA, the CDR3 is TGTGCCAGCAGTTTAGCGGGGGCCGGTTACACCGGGGAGCTGTTTTTT. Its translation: CASSLAGAGYTGELFF.

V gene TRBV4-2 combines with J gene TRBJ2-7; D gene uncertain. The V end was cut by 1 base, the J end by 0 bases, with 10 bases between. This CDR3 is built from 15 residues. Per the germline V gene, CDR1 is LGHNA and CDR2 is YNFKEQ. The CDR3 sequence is CASSQASRSSYEQYF. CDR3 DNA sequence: TGTGCCAGCAGCCAAGCCTCGCGGAGCTCCTACGAGCAGTACTTC.

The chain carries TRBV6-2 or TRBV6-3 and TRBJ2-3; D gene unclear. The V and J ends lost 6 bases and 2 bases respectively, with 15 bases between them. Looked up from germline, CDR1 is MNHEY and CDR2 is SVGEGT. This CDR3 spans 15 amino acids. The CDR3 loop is CASSGARRYTDTQYF. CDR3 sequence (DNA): TGTGCCAGCAGCGGAGCGAGACGATACACAGATACGCAGTATTTT.

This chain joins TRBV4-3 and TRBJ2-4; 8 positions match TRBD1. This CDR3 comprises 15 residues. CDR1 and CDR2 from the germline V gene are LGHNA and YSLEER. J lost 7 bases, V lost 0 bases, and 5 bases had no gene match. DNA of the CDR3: TGCGCCAGCAGCCAAGAGAGGCGACAGGGGAACATTCAGTACTTC. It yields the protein CASSQERRQGNIQYF.

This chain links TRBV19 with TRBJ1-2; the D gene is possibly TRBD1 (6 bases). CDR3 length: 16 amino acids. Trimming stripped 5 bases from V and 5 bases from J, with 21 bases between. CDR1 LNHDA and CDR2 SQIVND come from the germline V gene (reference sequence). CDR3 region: CASSLQGLDPTYGYTF. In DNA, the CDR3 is TGTGCCAGTAGTTTACAGGGATTAGACCCTACTTATGGCTACACCTTC.

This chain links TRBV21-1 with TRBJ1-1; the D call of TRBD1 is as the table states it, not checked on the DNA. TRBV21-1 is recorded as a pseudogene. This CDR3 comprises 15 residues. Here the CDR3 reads CASSETGQGSTEAFF. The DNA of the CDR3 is TGTGCCAGCAGCGAAACGGGACAGGGATCCACTGAAGCTTTCTTT.

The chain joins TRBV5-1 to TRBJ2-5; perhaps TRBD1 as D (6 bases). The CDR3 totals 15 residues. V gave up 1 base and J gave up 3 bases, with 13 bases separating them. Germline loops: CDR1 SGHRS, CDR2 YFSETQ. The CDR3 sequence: CASSLSWGLKETQYF. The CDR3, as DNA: TGCGCCAGCAGCTTGAGTTGGGGGCTAAAAGAGACCCAGTACTTC.

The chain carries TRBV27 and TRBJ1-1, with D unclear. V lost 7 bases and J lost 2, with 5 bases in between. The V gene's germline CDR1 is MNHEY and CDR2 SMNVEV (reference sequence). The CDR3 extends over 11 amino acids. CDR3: CASTLNTEAFF. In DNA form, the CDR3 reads TGTGCCAGCACCCTTAACACTGAAGCTTTCTTT.

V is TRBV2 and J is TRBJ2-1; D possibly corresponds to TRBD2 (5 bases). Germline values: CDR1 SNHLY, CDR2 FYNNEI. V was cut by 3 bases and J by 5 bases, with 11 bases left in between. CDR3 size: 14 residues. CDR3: CASSEWESDNEQFF. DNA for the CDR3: TGTGCCAGCAGTGAGTGGGAGAGTGACAATGAGCAGTTCTTC. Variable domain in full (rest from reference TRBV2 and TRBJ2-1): EPEVTQTPSHQVTQMGQEVILRCVPISNHLYFYWYRQILGQKVEFLVSFYNNEISEKSEIFDDQFSVERPDGSNFTLKIRSTKLEDSAMYFCASSEWESDNEQFFGPGTRLTVL.

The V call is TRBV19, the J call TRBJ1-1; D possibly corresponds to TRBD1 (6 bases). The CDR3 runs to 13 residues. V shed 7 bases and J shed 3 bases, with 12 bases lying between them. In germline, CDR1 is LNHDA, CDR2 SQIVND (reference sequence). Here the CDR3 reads CASTDRTYTEAFF. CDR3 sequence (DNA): TGTGCCAGTACTGACAGGACATACACTGAAGCTTTCTTT.

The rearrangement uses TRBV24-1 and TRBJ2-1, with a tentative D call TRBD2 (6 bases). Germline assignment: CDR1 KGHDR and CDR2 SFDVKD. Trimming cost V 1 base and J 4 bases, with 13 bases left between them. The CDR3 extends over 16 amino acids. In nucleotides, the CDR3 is TGTGCCACCAGTGATTTTAGCGGCTCCGGGTACAATGAGCAGTTCTTC. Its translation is CATSDFSGSGYNEQFF.

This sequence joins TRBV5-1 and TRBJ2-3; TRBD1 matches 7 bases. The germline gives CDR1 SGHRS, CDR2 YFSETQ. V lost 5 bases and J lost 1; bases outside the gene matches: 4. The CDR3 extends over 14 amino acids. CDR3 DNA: TGCGCCAGCAGGACCGGGACAGGCACAGATACGCAGTATTTT. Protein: CASRTGTGTDTQYF.

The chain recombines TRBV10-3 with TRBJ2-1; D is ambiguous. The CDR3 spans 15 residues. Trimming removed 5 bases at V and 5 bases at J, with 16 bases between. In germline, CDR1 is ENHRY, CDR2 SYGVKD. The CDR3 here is CAISRASSLNNEQFF. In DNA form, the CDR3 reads TGTGCCATCAGTCGTGCTAGTAGTCTGAACAATGAGCAGTTCTTC.

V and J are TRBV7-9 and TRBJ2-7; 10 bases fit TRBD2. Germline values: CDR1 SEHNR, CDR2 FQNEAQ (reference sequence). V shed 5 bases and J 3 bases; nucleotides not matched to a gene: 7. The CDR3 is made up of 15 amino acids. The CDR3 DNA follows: TGTGCCAGCAGCCTTGTAGCGGGGGGCAACTACGAGCAGTACTTC. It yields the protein CASSLVAGGNYEQYF.

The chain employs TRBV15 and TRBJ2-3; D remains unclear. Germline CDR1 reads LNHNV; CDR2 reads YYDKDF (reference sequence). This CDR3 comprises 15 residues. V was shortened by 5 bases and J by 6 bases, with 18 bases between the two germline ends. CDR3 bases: TGTGCCACCAGCTCCATGGGCCCCCCTGGGGATACGCAGTATTTT. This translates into CATSSMGPPGDTQYF.

CDR3 nucleotide sequence: TGCGCCAGCAGTCAATCGGCCTACAGGGACCAAGAGACCCAGTACTTC. This codes for CASSQSAYRDQETQYF. The chain joins TRBV23-1 to TRBJ2-5, with TRBD1 as a possible D gene (6 bases). Being an ORF, TRBV23-1 has a function that is uncertain. V lost 0 bases to trimming and J lost 0 bases, with 11 bases between them. The CDR3 length is 16 residues.